Below, 20 T cell receptor beta chains from the same sample are listed, as sequenced in a study of cytomegalovirus exposure and HLA in healthy donors. The data were produced by immunoSEQ multiplex PCR, yet TCRdb's version contains in-frame clones alone and is incomplete. The sample lists 250,000 to 300,000 clones, 80% to 90% seen once, with around 1% in the top ten. Sequencing input: PBMCs. The origin of the receptors is a woman younger than 35 in good health and CMV-seronegative.

V usage is TRBV10-3 and J usage is TRBJ1-1; D ambiguous. The CDR3 totals 15 residues. V lost 5 bases and J 4 bases, leaving 17 bases between the germline ends. Germline assignment: CDR1 ENHRY and CDR2 SYGVKD. CDR3: CAISRDTGFGTEAFF. The CDR3 DNA follows: TGTGCCATCAGTCGAGACACGGGGTTTGGCACTGAAGCTTTCTTT.

This chain links TRBV27 with TRBJ2-7, with D tentatively TRBD1 (6 bases). From germline, CDR1 is MNHEY and CDR2 SMNVEV (reference sequence). The CDR3 length is 16 residues. V lost 4 bases to trimming and J lost 3 bases, with 19 bases between them. The CDR3 here is CASSSVTGRRDYEQYF. As DNA, the CDR3 is TGTGCCAGCAGTTCCGTAACAGGGAGAAGGGACTACGAGCAGTACTTC.

This clone was recorded once. The V gene is TRBV27, the J gene TRBJ2-1, with 9 bases that match TRBD1. The CDR3 contains 15 residues. Per germline, CDR1 MNHEY and CDR2 SMNVEV (reference sequence). V lost 6 bases and J lost 1; bases outside the gene matches: 4. This chain's CDR3 is CASRQDRGSYNEQFF. Written as DNA, the CDR3 is TGTGCCAGCAGGCAGGACAGGGGATCCTACAATGAGCAGTTCTTC.

V and J are TRBV4-3 and TRBJ1-2, with TRBD1 matching 9 bases. This CDR3 comprises 15 residues. V was clipped by 2 bases and J by 8 bases; unmatched bases: 9. The germline V gene encodes CDR1 LGHNA and CDR2 YSLEER. In DNA form, the CDR3 reads TGCGCCAGCAGCCAAAGCCGGGACAGGGCAGTGGGCTACACCTTC. It specifies CASSQSRDRAVGYTF.

This clone has a single count. The chain links TRBV27 to TRBJ1-3; no definite D call. Germline assignment: CDR1 MNHEY and CDR2 SMNVEV (reference sequence). The CDR3 totals 15 residues. The V and J ends lost 0 bases and 2 bases respectively, with 8 bases between them. This chain's CDR3 is CASSLSSGAGNTIYF. The CDR3 DNA reads as TGTGCCAGCAGTTTATCCTCCGGGGCTGGAAACACCATATATTTT.

This chain joins TRBV9 and TRBJ2-1; D is unresolved. V lost 0 bases to trimming and J lost 7 bases, with 14 bases between them. From germline, CDR1 is SGDLS and CDR2 YYNGEE. The CDR3 length is 15 residues. Here the CDR3 DNA reads TGTGCCAGCAGCGTAGAGGCAGGCCATAGGAATGAGCAGTTCTTC. Amino acid sequence: CASSVEAGHRNEQFF.

This rearrangement joins TRBV5-4 to TRBJ2-1; D possibly corresponds to TRBD2 (5 bases). The CDR3 runs to 14 residues. With 0 bases removed from V and 5 bases from J, the gap between germline ends came to 9 bases. Germline V gene sequence: CDR1 SGHNT, CDR2 YYREEE (reference sequence). In DNA, the CDR3 is TGTGCCAGCAGCTTGGGGACTCCTGACAATGAGCAGTTCTTC. Translated, it gives CASSLGTPDNEQFF.

The chain joins TRBV6-1 to TRBJ2-2, with D possibly being TRBD1 (5 bases). This CDR3 is built from 16 residues. V was trimmed by 1 base and J by 7 bases, leaving 16 bases between them. CDR1 is MNHNS and CDR2 is SASEGT in the germline V gene. CDR3 protein: CASSEVHRTSGGELFF. CDR3 coding DNA: TGTGCCAGCAGTGAAGTTCACAGGACGTCCGGCGGGGAGCTGTTTTTT.

The V call is TRBV29-1, the J call TRBJ2-3, with 16 bases aligning to TRBD2. The germline V gene has CDR1 SQVTM and CDR2 ANQGSEA. Trimming took 4 bases from V and 3 from J; bases not matched to a gene: 4. This CDR3 is 16 amino acids long. This chain's CDR3 is CSVAGTSGGVTDTQYF. The CDR3 region has the DNA TGCAGCGTTGCGGGGACTAGCGGGGGGGTGACAGATACGCAGTATTTT.

The CDR3 here is CSVARLAGVDEQYF. CDR3 bases: TGCAGCGTTGCCCGACTAGCGGGAGTCGACGAGCAGTACTTC. The rearrangement links TRBV29-1 to TRBJ2-7; 12 positions match TRBD2. The junction had 6 bases not matched to a gene; V was cut back by 4 bases and J by 5 bases. Germline V gene data show CDR1 as SQVTM and CDR2 as ANQGSEA. CDR3 size: 14 residues.

The chain recombines TRBV10-1 with TRBJ2-7; 7 bases line up with TRBD1. After removal of 6 bases from V and 4 bases from J, the junction contained 9 bases not matched to a gene. CDR1 WNHNN and CDR2 SYGVQD come from the germline V gene (reference sequence). The CDR3 has 14 amino acids. The CDR3 DNA is TGCGCCAGCAGGGCGACAGGGACCCTATACGAGCAGTACTTC. Translation: CASRATGTLYEQYF.

This clone turned up a few times. V gene TRBV10-3 combines with J gene TRBJ1-5; no clear D gene. V lost 2 bases, J lost 7 bases, and 6 bases lay in between. The CDR3 totals 12 residues. Per germline, CDR1 ENHRY and CDR2 SYGVKD. The CDR3 sequence: CAISEPRQPQHF. The CDR3 DNA is TGTGCCATCAGTGAGCCTCGGCAGCCCCAGCATTTT.

This chain connects TRBV6-5 to TRBJ2-7; no clear D. Germline lookup yields CDR1 MNHEY and CDR2 SVGAGI. V lost 0 bases, J lost 0 bases, and 12 bases lay in between. The CDR3 totals 16 residues. CDR3 in amino acids: CASSYSWALSSYEQYF. In DNA, the CDR3 is TGTGCCAGCAGTTACTCTTGGGCCCTCTCCTCCTACGAGCAGTACTTC.

J is TRBJ2-3 and V is TRBV28, with 9 bases aligning to TRBD1. Losses at the gene ends were 3 bases for V and 6 bases for J; bases not matched to a gene: 10. There are 16 residues in the CDR3. Germline V gene data show CDR1 as MDHEN and CDR2 as SYDVKM. CDR3 protein: CASSFTTGGGRDTQYF. In DNA, the CDR3 is TGTGCCAGCAGTTTCACGACAGGGGGAGGTCGCGATACGCAGTATTTT.

The rearrangement links TRBV4-1 to TRBJ1-2, with D maybe TRBD1 (6 bases). V was cut by 4 bases and J by 6 bases, with 15 bases left in between. Germline-derived CDR1 and CDR2 are MGHRA and YSYEKL. CDR3 length: 14 amino acids. The CDR3 here is CASSPAGQYDGYTF. The CDR3 DNA reads TGCGCCAGCAGCCCAGCCGGACAGTATGATGGCTACACCTTC.

This chain links TRBV11-2 with TRBJ1-2; no reliable D call. Germline CDR1 reads SGHAT; CDR2 reads FQNNGV. The CDR3 contains 14 residues. V lost 1 base and J lost 8, with 14 bases in between. CDR3 in DNA: TGTGCCAGCAGCTTAGCGGACCTTGCGGGGGGCTACACCTTC. This sequence encodes CASSLADLAGGYTF. Combining the CDR3 with reference TRBV11-2 and TRBJ1-2 gives the whole variable domain EAGVAQSPRYKIIEKRQSVAFWCNPISGHATLYWYQQILGQGPKLLIQFQNNGVVDDSQLPKDRFSAERLKGVDSTLKIQPAKLEDSAVYLCASSLADLAGGYTFGSGTRLTVV.

The rearrangement uses TRBV7-9 and TRBJ2-2, with a weak D call TRBD2 (6 bases). Germline V lookup: CDR1 SEHNR, CDR2 FQNEAQ (reference sequence). The CDR3 is made up of 11 amino acids. The CDR3 DNA follows: TGTGCGTGGGAGGACACCGGGGAGCTGTTTTTT. Translated, it gives CAWEDTGELFF. Full variable domain (outside the CDR3, taken from reference TRBV7-9 and TRBJ2-2): DTGVSQNPRHKITKRGQNVTFRCDPISEHNRLYWYRQTLGQGPEFLTYFQNEAQLEKSRLLSDRFSAERPKGSFSTLEIQRTEQGDSAMYLCAWEDTGELFFGEGSRLTVL.

This clone is a singleton in its sample. This chain joins TRBV5-1 and TRBJ2-1; TRBD2 agrees at 11 bases. V was pared by 4 bases and J by 0 bases, with 0 bases of the junction left unmatched. The CDR3 runs to 15 residues. Germline V gene sequence: CDR1 SGHRS, CDR2 YFSETQ. In DNA form, the CDR3 reads TGCGCCAGCAGCACTAGCGGGAGCTCCTACAATGAGCAGTTCTTC. Residues: CASSTSGSSYNEQFF. The variable domain in full, completed from reference TRBV5-1 and TRBJ2-1, reads KAGVTQTPRYLIKTRGQQVTLSCSPISGHRSVSWYQQTPGQGLQFLFEYFSETQRNKGNFPGRFSGRQFSNSRSEMNVSTLELGDSALYLCASSTSGSSYNEQFFGPGTRLTVL.

This clone has only a few counts. This rearrangement joins TRBV7-2 to TRBJ1-3; perhaps TRBD1 as D (6 bases). CDR3 length: 13 amino acids. V was pared by 5 bases and J by 4 bases, with 9 bases between. The V gene's germline CDR1 is SGHTA and CDR2 FQGNSA. The DNA of the CDR3 is TGTGCCAGCAGCCCAGGACAGGGAAACACCATATATTTT. It codes for CASSPGQGNTIYF.

V gene TRBV15 combines with J gene TRBJ1-5; 7 bases agree with TRBD1. The CDR3 sequence is 19 residues long. The germline V gene has CDR1 LNHNV and CDR2 YYDKDF (reference sequence). V was clipped by 1 base and J by 0 bases; unmatched bases: 12. CDR3: CATSRVRTGQPYSNQPQHF. The CDR3 DNA is TGTGCCACCAGCAGAGTGAGGACAGGCCAACCTTATAGCAATCAGCCCCAGCATTTT. The full variable domain, its missing parts supplied by reference TRBV15 and TRBJ1-5, is DAMVIQNPRYQVTQFGKPVTLSCSQTLNHNVMYWYQQKSSQAPKLLFHYYDKDFNNEADTPDNFQSRRPNTSFCFLDIRSPGLGDTAMYLCATSRVRTGQPYSNQPQHFGDGTRLSIL.